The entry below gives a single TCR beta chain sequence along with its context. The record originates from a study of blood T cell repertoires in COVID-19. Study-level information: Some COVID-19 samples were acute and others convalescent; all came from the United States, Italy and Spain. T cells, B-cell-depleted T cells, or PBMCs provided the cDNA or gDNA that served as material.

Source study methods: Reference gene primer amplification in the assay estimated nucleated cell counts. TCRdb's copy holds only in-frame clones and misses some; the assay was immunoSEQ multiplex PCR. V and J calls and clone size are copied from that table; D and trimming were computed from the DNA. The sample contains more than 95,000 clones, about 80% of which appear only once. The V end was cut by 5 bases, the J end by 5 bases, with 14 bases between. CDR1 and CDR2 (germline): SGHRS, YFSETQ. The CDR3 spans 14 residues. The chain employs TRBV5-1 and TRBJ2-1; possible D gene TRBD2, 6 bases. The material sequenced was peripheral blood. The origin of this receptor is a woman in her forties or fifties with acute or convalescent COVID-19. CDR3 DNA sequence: TGCGCCAGCAGAGTAAGTCTAGCGAACAATGAGCAGTTCTTC. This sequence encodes CASRVSLANNEQFF.